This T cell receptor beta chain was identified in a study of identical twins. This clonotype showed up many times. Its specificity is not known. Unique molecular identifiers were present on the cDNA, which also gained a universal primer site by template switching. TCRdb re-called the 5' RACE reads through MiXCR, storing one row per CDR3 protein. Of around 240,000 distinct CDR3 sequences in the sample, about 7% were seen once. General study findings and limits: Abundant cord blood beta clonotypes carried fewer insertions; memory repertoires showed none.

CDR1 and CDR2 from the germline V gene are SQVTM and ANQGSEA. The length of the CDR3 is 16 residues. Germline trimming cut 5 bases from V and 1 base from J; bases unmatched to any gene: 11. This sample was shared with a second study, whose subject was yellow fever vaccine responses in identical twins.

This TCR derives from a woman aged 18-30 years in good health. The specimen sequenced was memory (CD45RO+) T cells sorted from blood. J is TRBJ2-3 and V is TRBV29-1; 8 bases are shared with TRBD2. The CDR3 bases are TGCAGCGTTCTGGGTCTCGCGGGGGGAGGCACAGATACGCAGTATTTT. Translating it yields CSVLGLAGGGTDTQYF.